This TCR beta chain was recorded in a study of T cell repertoires in cytomegalovirus infection. Whole-study context: Use of recently identified HLA-C-restricted and well-studied HLA-B-restricted CMV epitopes was part of the study. TCR beta signatures that were public indicated CMV infection and matching HLA type. Study findings and constraints: Cumulative public TCR beta family frequency identified carriers of CMV plus the relevant HLA. The ex vivo response showed dominance by HLA-C-restricted CMV-specific TCR beta clonotypes.

The sample holds many counts of this clonotype. The antigen is unknown. In TCRdb, the reads were re-called with MiXCR into one record per CDR3 protein. The data contain roughly 800,000 distinct CDR3 sequences, almost 30% of them seen just once; the ten biggest clones take up around 14%. CDR3 size: 14 residues. Per germline, CDR1 SGHVS and CDR2 FQNEAQ. The V end lost 4 bases, the J end lost 0 bases, and 7 bases lay between the germline ends. The chain uses TRBV7-8 and TRBJ1-5; D is unclear. The sample was cultured CD8+ T cells from PBMCs, taken from culture after CMV antigen stimulation. The receptor's source is a human donor in good health (CMV status not recorded). Some clones in this sample may be carry-over from other donors' samples. The CDR3 spells CASSSQYSNQPQHF. The CDR3, as DNA: TGTGCCAGCAGCTCCCAATATAGCAATCAGCCCCAGCATTTT.